Described below is a single T cell receptor (beta chain) sequence and its context. This sample is part of a study of blood T cell repertoires in COVID-19. The germline V gene encodes CDR1 LNHDA and CDR2 SQIVND (reference sequence). This CDR3 comprises 14 residues. V lost 6 bases to trimming and J lost 10 bases; unmatched junction nucleotides: 9. TCRdb's table, derived via immunoSEQ multiplex PCR, lists solely in-frame clones and lacks some. The sample shows about 160,000 clones, 80% to 85% of them seen only once. The chain uses TRBV19 and TRBJ1-4; 9 nucleotides match TRBD1. The TCR was taken from a woman between 45 and 60 years old who had recovered from COVID-19. The sample comprised PBMCs or T cells enriched from blood (not recorded which). The CDR3 spells CASRIQGAAGKLFF. In nucleotides, the CDR3 is TGTGCCAGTAGGATACAGGGGGCGGCGGGAAAACTGTTTTTT. The whole variable domain, remainder taken from reference TRBV19 and TRBJ1-4, is DGGITQSPKYLFRKEGQNVTLSCEQNLNHDAMYWYRQDPGQGLRLIYYSQIVNDFQKGDIAEGYSVSREKKESFPLTVTSAQKNPTAFYLCASRIQGAAGKLFFGSGTQLSVL.